This T cell receptor (beta chain) was identified during a study of CD8 T cells in ankylosing spondylitis. Comments on this clonotype: The antigen is not known.

TCRdb fed the 5' RACE reads into MiXCR, producing one record per CDR3 protein. The table shows some 840,000 distinct CDR3 sequences, with over 9.5% occurring only once. Germline V gene data show CDR1 as MNHEY and CDR2 as SVGAGI. V lost 2 bases and J lost 4, with 6 bases in between. The CDR3 is 13 amino acids. The study's findings and limits: Apparently characteristic of ankylosing spondylitis blood was a TCR beta motif (roughly eight highly homologous variants).

The sequence was obtained from a male donor with ankylosing spondylitis. The rearrangement links TRBV6-5 to TRBJ2-1, with D unresolved. The specimen was blood, either unsorted or a sorted T cell fraction (not recorded which). CDR3 sequence: CASSYDAYNEQFF. In DNA, the CDR3 is TGTGCCAGCAGTTACGACGCTTACAATGAGCAGTTCTTC.